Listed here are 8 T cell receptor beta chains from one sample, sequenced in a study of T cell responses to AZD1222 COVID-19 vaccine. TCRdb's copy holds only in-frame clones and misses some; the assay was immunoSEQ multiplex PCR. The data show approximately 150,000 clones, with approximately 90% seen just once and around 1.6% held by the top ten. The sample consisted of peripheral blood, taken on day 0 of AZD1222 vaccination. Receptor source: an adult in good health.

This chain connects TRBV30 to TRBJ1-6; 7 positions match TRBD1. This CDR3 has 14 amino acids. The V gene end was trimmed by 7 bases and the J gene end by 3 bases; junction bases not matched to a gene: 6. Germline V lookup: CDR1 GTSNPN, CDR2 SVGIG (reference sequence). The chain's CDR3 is CASLDRLYNSPLHF. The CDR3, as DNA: TGTGCCTCCTTGGACAGGCTCTATAATTCACCCCTCCACTTT.

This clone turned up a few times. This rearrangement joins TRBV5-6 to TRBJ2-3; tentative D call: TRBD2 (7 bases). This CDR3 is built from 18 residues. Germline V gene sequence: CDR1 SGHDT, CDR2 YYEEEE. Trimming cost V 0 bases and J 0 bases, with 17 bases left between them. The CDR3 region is CASSLDGGGPWSTDTQYF. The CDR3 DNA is TGTGCCAGCAGCTTGGATGGGGGGGGGCCTTGGAGCACAGATACGCAGTATTTT.

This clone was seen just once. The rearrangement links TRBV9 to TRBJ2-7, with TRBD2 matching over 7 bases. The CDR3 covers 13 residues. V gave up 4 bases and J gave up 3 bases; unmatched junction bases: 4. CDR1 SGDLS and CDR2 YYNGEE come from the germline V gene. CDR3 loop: CASSPPGGYEQYF. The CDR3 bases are TGTGCCAGCAGCCCTCCGGGGGGCTACGAGCAGTACTTC.

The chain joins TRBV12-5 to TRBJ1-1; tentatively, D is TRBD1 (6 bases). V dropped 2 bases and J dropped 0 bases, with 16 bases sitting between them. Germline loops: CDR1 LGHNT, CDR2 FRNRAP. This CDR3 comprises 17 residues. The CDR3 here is CASGLMDSPPMNTEAFF. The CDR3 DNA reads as TGTGCTAGTGGTTTGATGGACAGTCCCCCCATGAACACTGAAGCTTTCTTT.

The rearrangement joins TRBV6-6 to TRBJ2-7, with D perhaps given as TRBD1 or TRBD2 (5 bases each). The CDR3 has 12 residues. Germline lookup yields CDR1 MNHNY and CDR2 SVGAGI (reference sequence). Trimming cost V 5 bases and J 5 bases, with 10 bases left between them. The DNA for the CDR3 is TGTGCCAGCAGTGGGGGTCCTCACGAGCAGTACTTC. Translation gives CASSGGPHEQYF.

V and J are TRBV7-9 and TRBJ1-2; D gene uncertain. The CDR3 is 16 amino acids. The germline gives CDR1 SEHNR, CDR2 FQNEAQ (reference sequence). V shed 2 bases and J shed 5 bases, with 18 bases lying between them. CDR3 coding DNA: TGTGCCAGCAGCTTAAGGAGCGAGACGGTACAGTATGGCTACACCTTC. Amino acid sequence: CASSLRSETVQYGYTF.

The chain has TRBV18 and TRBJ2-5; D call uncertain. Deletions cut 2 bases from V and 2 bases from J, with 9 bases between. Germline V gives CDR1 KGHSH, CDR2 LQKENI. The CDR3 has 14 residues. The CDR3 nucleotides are TGTGCCAGCTCACCAAGGCAACGGCAAGAGACCCAGTACTTC. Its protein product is CASSPRQRQETQYF. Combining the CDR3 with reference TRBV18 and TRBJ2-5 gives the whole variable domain NAGVMQNPRHLVRRRGQEARLRCSPMKGHSHVYWYRQLPEEGLKFMVYLQKENIIDESGMPKERFSAEFPKEGPSILRIQQVVRGDSAAYFCASSPRQRQETQYFGPGTRLLVL.

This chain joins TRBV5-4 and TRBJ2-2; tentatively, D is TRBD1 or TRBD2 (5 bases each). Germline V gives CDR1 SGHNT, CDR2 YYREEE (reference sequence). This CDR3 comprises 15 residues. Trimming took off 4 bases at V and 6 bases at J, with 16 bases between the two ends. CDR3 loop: CASSLRTVGPGELFF. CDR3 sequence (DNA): TGTGCCAGCAGCCTCCGAACAGTGGGACCCGGGGAGCTGTTTTTT.